This entry lists 9 T cell receptor beta chains sequenced from one sample in a study of beta chain features in type 1 diabetes listed by TCRdb under 2018. The library relied on the immunoSEQ multiplex PCR assay. The entire amount of isolated RNA was reverse transcribed using the High Capacity cDNA Reverse Transcription Kit, so the sequenced TCRB transcripts were expressed ones. Imported from immuneACCESS, the table was reduced by TCRdb to in-frame sequences with V and J called. These copies leave out some clones; in studies compared against another copy, an unresolved V gene accounts for under half, and the cause of the remainder is not known. The sample records 810,000 or so clones, roughly 17% of which are singletons. Of the sample, 0.023% is held by the ten largest clones. Material: naive CD4+ T cells from blood. According to the study, the label for this sample's cell subset or site signals: true naive CD4+ T cells. The receptor source for this set is a woman aged 18-29 years in good health.

The CDR3 bases are TGTGCTAGTGGTTTGCCCCTTCCATCCGGGACAGGGGACCACGAGCAGTACTTC. It codes for CASGLPLPSGTGDHEQYF. The chain is built from TRBV12-5 and TRBJ2-7; 10 bases map to TRBD1. The V gene end was trimmed by 2 bases and the J gene end by 5 bases; junction bases not matched to a gene: 15. The CDR3 runs 18 residues. Germline CDR1 is LGHNT and CDR2 is FRNRAP.

The V and J genes are TRBV6-5 and TRBJ2-7, with D perhaps TRBD2 (5 bases). Germline V lookup: CDR1 MNHEY, CDR2 SVGAGI. V lost 0 bases, J lost 6 bases, and 12 bases lay in between. The CDR3 has 14 residues. CDR3 nucleotides: TGTGCCAGCAGTTACTCGAGTCCTAGCTCCGAGCAGTACTTC. It codes for CASSYSSPSSEQYF.

This clone has only a few counts. Other DNA sequences in the same sample also yield this CDR3. J is TRBJ2-3 and V is TRBV9; 7 nucleotides agree with TRBD2. V trimming: 2 bases; J trimming: 0 bases; junction bases outside the gene matches: 6. CDR1 SGDLS and CDR2 YYNGEE come from the germline V gene. This CDR3 contains 16 residues. Here the CDR3 reads CASSVNPGGSTDTQYF. The CDR3, as DNA: TGTGCCAGCAGCGTCAACCCGGGAGGTAGCACAGATACGCAGTATTTT.

The chain combines TRBV28 with TRBJ2-6; D is possibly TRBD1 (6 bases). The CDR3 loop spans 16 amino acids. CDR1 MDHEN and CDR2 SYDVKM come from the germline V gene. Trimming shortened V by 2 bases and J by 4 bases, and 12 bases separated the two germline ends. CDR3 in amino acids: CASSLGQSIGANVLTF. DNA for the CDR3: TGTGCCAGCAGTTTAGGACAGTCGATAGGGGCCAACGTCCTGACTTTC.

In its sample, this clone was seen a few times. The chain joins TRBV7-9 to TRBJ2-3; 10 nucleotides line up with TRBD2. V lost 4 bases, J lost 2 bases, and 9 bases stayed unmatched. Germline CDR1 reads SEHNR; CDR2 reads FQNEAQ (reference sequence). CDR3 length: 17 amino acids. The chain's CDR3 is CASSSQGLAVHTDTQYF. The CDR3 DNA sequence: TGTGCCAGCAGCTCCCAAGGACTAGCGGTTCACACAGATACGCAGTATTTT. Drawing the rest from reference TRBV7-9 and TRBJ2-3, the complete variable domain is DTGVSQNPRHKITKRGQNVTFRCDPISEHNRLYWYRQTLGQGPEFLTYFQNEAQLEKSRLLSDRFSAERPKGSFSTLEIQRTEQGDSAMYLCASSSQGLAVHTDTQYFGPGTRLTVL.

The V and J genes are TRBV28 and TRBJ2-7, with unresolved D. V lost 1 base, J lost 5 bases, and 12 bases lay in between. This CDR3 is built from 14 residues. CDR1 is MDHEN and CDR2 is SYDVKM in the germline V gene. This CDR3 is CASSLYPGNHEQYF. In nucleotides, the CDR3 is TGTGCCAGCAGTTTATACCCGGGTAACCACGAGCAGTACTTC.

This clone occurred once. This chain uses TRBV7-2 with TRBJ1-1, with D perhaps matching TRBD1 (5 bases). CDR1 and CDR2 from the germline V gene are SGHTA and FQGNSA. CDR3 length: 15 amino acids. Trimming took off 0 bases at V and 1 base at J, with 9 bases between the two ends. In DNA form, the CDR3 reads TGTGCCAGCAGCTTAGCTGAGGGGAGGAACACTGAAGCTTTCTTT. This encodes CASSLAEGRNTEAFF.

This clone has only a few counts. This chain connects TRBV28 to TRBJ2-5; D gene ambiguous. The V and J ends lost 7 bases and 4 bases respectively, with 10 bases between them. The CDR3 sequence is 12 residues long. Germline CDR1 reads MDHEN; CDR2 reads SYDVKM. The CDR3 spells CASTQPGETQYF. The CDR3 DNA reads as TGTGCCAGCACCCAACCCGGAGAGACCCAGTACTTC.

This clone was counted between two and nine times. The chain is built from TRBV7-2 and TRBJ2-1; D is perhaps TRBD2 (5 bases). Per the germline V gene, CDR1 is SGHTA and CDR2 is FQGNSA. Trimming removed 10 bases from V and 6 bases from J, with 16 bases in between. This CDR3 has 13 amino acids. Here the CDR3 reads CATSYGGINEQFF. The CDR3 nucleotides are TGTGCCACCTCCTATGGAGGAATCAATGAGCAGTTCTTC.